This TCR beta chain was profiled in a study of blood T cell repertoires in COVID-19. About the study: PBMCs, B-cell-depleted T cells, or T cells provided the cDNA or gDNA that made up the material.

Within 2 weeks before study entry, exposed participants met a COVID-19 case. This CDR3 has 16 amino acids. Trimming shortened V by 4 bases and J by 1 base, and 16 bases separated the two germline ends. Germline V lookup: CDR1 LGHDT, CDR2 YNNKEL (reference sequence). In the original analysis: Amplification of reference gene primers was used by the study to estimate nucleated cell counts. TCRdb keeps only in-frame clones here, not all; method: immunoSEQ multiplex PCR. V, J and clone size are those of that table, while D and trimming were read from the DNA. The sample shows hundreds of thousands of clones, approximately 80% of them seen only once.

Sequencing was done on a sample of PBMCs or T cells enriched from blood (not recorded which). The V and J genes are TRBV3-1 (or the pseudogene TRBV3-2) and TRBJ1-2, with no clear D. This TCR came from a man aged 40-50 years who had been exposed to COVID-19. The CDR3 bases are TGTGCCAGCAGCCTCCAGGTGGAGGAGTTTAACTATGGCTACACCTTC. Its translation: CASSLQVEEFNYGYTF.